A single sample gave rise to the 19 T cell receptor beta chains below, sequenced in a study of human T cells and chemical hapten exposure (dated by TCRdb to about 2021). The receptor library was made with RACE. TCRdb names NextSeq 500 as the instrument used. TCRdb passed the public sequencing reads through fastp at Q25 and MiXCR, retaining productive beta sequences. Entries are consolidated by CDR3 protein sequence, retaining the most common genes and DNA. The sample data list some 360,000 distinct CDR3 sequences, and less than 6.5% of these were observed just once. Just over 2.5% of the sample lies in the top ten. The time point label of this sample denotes: pre-sensitization, week 0. The label giving this sample's treatment or condition can be read as: therapeutic diphenylcyclopropenone sensitization with weekly scalp DPC. The sample was whole blood, taken in connection with sensitization to the hapten diphenylcyclopropenone (DPC). The receptor set was obtained from a woman aged 50 to 60 with alopecia areata. Some clones in this sample may be carry-over from other donors' samples.

The chain links TRBV5-1 to TRBJ1-1; D remains ambiguous. V shed 4 bases and J shed 1 base, with 11 bases lying between them. The CDR3 runs to 14 residues. The V gene's germline CDR1 is SGHRS and CDR2 YFSETQ. As DNA, the CDR3 is TGCGCCAGCAGCCTACGGAGCTCGAACACTGAAGCTTTCTTT. Translated: CASSLRSSNTEAFF.

This chain connects TRBV29-1 to TRBJ1-1; D is possibly TRBD1 (5 bases). Germline-derived CDR1 and CDR2 are SQVTM and ANQGSEA. Trimming pared 6 bases from V and 8 bases from J, leaving 22 bases between. CDR3 length: 14 residues. As DNA, the CDR3 is TGCAGCGTGAGGGACGAAGTATTCTTTCCCGAAGCTTTCTTT. The encoded protein is CSVRDEVFFPEAFF.

Note on this clonotype: A read error may explain this, as a much larger clone is one base away. The CDR3 carries no conserved terminal phenylalanine or tryptophan, so it likely arises from a read error. The V gene is TRBV2, the J gene TRBJ2-3; TRBD2 might be the D (5 bases). This CDR3 is built from 14 residues. Germline V gene data show CDR1 as SNHLY and CDR2 as FYNNEI. The V and J ends lost 3 bases and 2 bases respectively, with 9 bases between them. Here the CDR3 DNA reads TGTGCCAGCAGTGACGGACTGATCACAGATACGCAGTATTCT. It specifies CASSDGLITDTQYS.

This clonotype was detected many times. This sequence joins TRBV6-5 and TRBJ2-3; 14 bases line up with TRBD2. This CDR3 is built from 21 residues. The J segment lost 0 bases and the V segment lost 2 bases, leaving 13 bases of the junction unmatched. Per germline, CDR1 MNHEY and CDR2 SVGAGI. The CDR3 is CASSYLTTSGRAPGSTDTQYF. Here the CDR3 DNA reads TGTGCCAGCAGTTACCTGACGACTAGCGGGAGGGCCCCTGGGAGCACAGATACGCAGTATTTT.

The sample holds many counts of this clonotype. J is TRBJ1-1 and V is TRBV4-1; 7 bases agree with TRBD1. This CDR3 comprises 12 residues. V trimming: 3 bases; J trimming: 8 bases; junction bases outside the gene matches: 3. Germline CDR1 reads MGHRA; CDR2 reads YSYEKL. CDR3 region: CASSHGTAEAFF. The CDR3 DNA reads TGCGCCAGCAGCCATGGGACAGCAGAAGCTTTCTTT.

CDR3 sequence: CSARRLAVTDTQYF. The CDR3 bases are TGCAGTGCGCGGCGACTAGCGGTCACAGATACGCAGTATTTT. This chain connects TRBV20-1 to TRBJ2-3, with 9 bases identical to TRBD2. Germline CDR1 and CDR2: DFQATT and SNEGSKA (reference sequence). V shed 6 bases, J shed 2 bases, and the junction held 6 bases outside the gene matches. The CDR3 loop spans 14 amino acids.

The gene calls are TRBV12-3 or TRBV12-4 and TRBJ2-5, with TRBD1 matching 8 bases. CDR3 length equals 15 residues. V trimming: 4 bases; J trimming: 4 bases; junction bases outside the gene matches: 8. This CDR3 is CASSSTGDLRETQYF. CDR3 nucleotide sequence: TGTGCCAGCAGTTCGACAGGGGATCTCCGAGAGACCCAGTACTTC.

This clonotype showed up many times. The J gene is TRBJ2-1, the V gene TRBV4-2; 10 positions match TRBD2. This CDR3 is 18 amino acids long. The V gene's germline CDR1 is LGHNA and CDR2 YNFKEQ. V shed 0 bases, J shed 6 bases, and the junction held 11 bases outside the gene matches. CDR3 bases: TGTGCCAGCAGCCAAGAGTCTCAGAGACTAGCGGGTATCAATGAGCAGTTCTTC. Amino acids: CASSQESQRLAGINEQFF.

This chain links TRBV9 with TRBJ2-7; 10 bases are a match to TRBD1. The CDR3 loop spans 15 amino acids. V lost 5 bases, J lost 0 bases, and 5 bases stayed unmatched. Germline lookup yields CDR1 SGDLS and CDR2 YYNGEE. The CDR3 region is CASSGTGADSYEQYF. As DNA, the CDR3 is TGTGCCAGCAGTGGGACAGGGGCGGACTCCTACGAGCAGTACTTC.

A few counts support this clonotype. The chain recombines TRBV12-3 or TRBV12-4 with TRBJ1-1; D is uncertain. V gave up 6 bases and J gave up 3 bases, with 14 bases separating them. This CDR3 has 14 residues. Here the CDR3 DNA reads TGTGCCAGCAGCCGCGCTCCCTCGGACACTGAAGCTTTCTTT. Its translation: CASSRAPSDTEAFF.

This clonotype was seen more than once but under ten times. J is TRBJ1-1 and V is TRBV29-1; D perhaps matches TRBD1 (5 bases). The germline CDR1 and CDR2 sequences are SQVTM and ANQGSEA. The CDR3 runs to 13 residues. V was pared by 7 bases and J by 5 bases, with 17 bases between. The DNA of the CDR3 is TGCAGCGGCTTAGGGGAGGGGAAGACTGAAGCTTTCTTT. It translates to CSGLGEGKTEAFF.

This clonotype occurred many times. This chain connects TRBV12-3 or TRBV12-4 to TRBJ2-1, with TRBD2 matching over 10 bases. CDR3 length: 16 residues. J gave up 0 bases and V 3 bases, and 2 bases lay outside the gene matches. CDR3 sequence (DNA): TGTGCCAGCAGTTTCGAGCGGGGGGGCTCCTACAATGAGCAGTTCTTC. This sequence encodes CASSFERGGSYNEQFF.

This clonotype was detected only a few times. This chain links TRBV5-1 with TRBJ1-4; 7 bases match TRBD1. Germline CDR1 reads SGHRS; CDR2 reads YFSETQ. CDR3 length: 16 residues. J gave up 0 bases and V 4 bases, and 6 bases lay outside the gene matches. As DNA, the CDR3 is TGCGCCAGCAGCGCCTCTACAGGGGCAACTAATGAAAAACTGTTTTTT. Translation gives CASSASTGATNEKLFF.

The V gene is TRBV7-2, the J gene TRBJ1-6, with D hard to call. The CDR3 is 18 residues long. In germline, CDR1 is SGHTA, CDR2 FQGNSA. V lost 3 bases to trimming and J lost 5 bases, with 20 bases between them. The CDR3 sequence: CASSFGSAGLTNNSPLHF. The CDR3 DNA sequence: TGTGCCAGCAGCTTCGGATCCGCCGGTCTAACTAATAATTCACCCCTCCACTTT. Combining the CDR3 with reference TRBV7-2 and TRBJ1-6 gives the whole variable domain GAGVSQSPSNKVTEKGKDVELRCDPISGHTALYWYRQSLGQGLEFLIYFQGNSAPDKSGLPSDRFSAERTGGSVSTLTIQRTQQEDSAVYLCASSFGSAGLTNNSPLHFGNGTRLTVT.

In this sample, this clonotype turned up many times. V and J are TRBV4-3 and TRBJ2-5, with a weak D call TRBD1 (6 bases). The CDR3 is made up of 16 amino acids. Germline-derived CDR1 and CDR2 are LGHNA and YSLEER. The V gene lost 1 base and the J gene lost 2 bases, with 14 bases spanning the gap. The CDR3 DNA is TGCGCCAGCAGCCAAGTGGGGGCAGTCAGACAAGAGACCCAGTACTTC. This gives the protein CASSQVGAVRQETQYF.

Many counts were recorded for this clonotype. This chain connects TRBV3-1 to TRBJ2-5; TRBD1 is a possible D gene (5 bases). This CDR3 region has 17 residues. Germline CDR1 reads LGHDT; CDR2 reads YNNKEL (reference sequence). V was clipped by 6 bases and J by 1 base, with 21 bases between them. The CDR3 nucleotides read TGTGCCAGCAGGCCAAGTCTGGACACACAACTCCAAGAGACCCAGTACTTC. Translated: CASRPSLDTQLQETQYF.

The J gene is TRBJ2-2, the V gene TRBV20-1, with 8 nucleotides matching TRBD2. The CDR3 is 14 residues long. Trimming at V came to 5 bases and at J to 1 base, leaving 3 bases not matched to a gene. Per the germline V gene, CDR1 is DFQATT and CDR2 is SNEGSKA (reference sequence). For the CDR3, the DNA is TGCAGTGCTTCCGGGACTAGGAACACCGGGGAGCTGTTTTTT. The encoded protein is CSASGTRNTGELFF.

There are a few counts of this clonotype. The V and J genes are TRBV28 and TRBJ2-6; D unclear. V lost 4 bases to trimming and J lost 2 bases, with 12 bases between them. Germline CDR1 and CDR2: MDHEN and SYDVKM. The CDR3 sequence is 16 residues long. The CDR3 region has the DNA TGTGCCAGCAGTTCGATTGGAGCACCTGGGGCCAACGTCCTGACTTTC. This codes for CASSSIGAPGANVLTF.

This clonotype was seen many times. The chain links TRBV12-3 or TRBV12-4 to TRBJ2-3, with a possible D match to TRBD2 (6 bases). The ends were cut back, 4 bases at V and 5 bases at J, with 10 bases in the middle. The CDR3 contains 13 residues. The CDR3 protein is CASSSGGEDTQYF. The CDR3 DNA reads as TGTGCCAGCAGTTCAGGAGGGGAAGATACGCAGTATTTT.